The clone carrying this T cell receptor (beta chain) was observed a single time. Participants spanned ages about 18 to 95 years and resided in 20 to 25 US areas. Clinical history reported by participants formed the basis on which cohorts were assigned. This specimen comes from a study of blood T cell repertoires in COVID-19. Study summary: The study drew acute and convalescent COVID-19 samples from the United States, Italy and Spain.

CDR1 is KGHDR, CDR2 SFDVKD, per germline. There are 16 residues in the CDR3. Trimming removed 4 bases from V and 6 bases from J; junction bases left unmatched: 8. Under the authors' procedure: Reference gene primers were amplified, and this amplification served to estimate nucleated cell counts. Data came from immunoSEQ multiplex PCR; TCRdb stores just in-frame clones and leaves some out. The V and J calls and the clone size are those of that table, but D and trimming were determined from the DNA. The sample contains more than 150,000 clones, roughly nine tenths of which appear only once. The source is a woman in her twenties or thirties who had recovered from COVID-19. The sequenced sample was PBMCs or T cells enriched from blood (not recorded which). The chain couples TRBV24-1 to TRBJ2-1; 10 nucleotides agree with TRBD2. CDR3 region: CATSERTSGHRNEQFF. As DNA, the CDR3 is TGTGCCACCAGTGAAAGGACTAGCGGACACCGCAATGAGCAGTTCTTC.